This T cell receptor (beta chain) was identified during a study of type 1 regulatory T cells. Study in general: An in vitro protocol generated T-allo10, a Tr1-enriched, alloantigen-specific CD4 T cell product.

In germline, CDR1 is SQVTM, CDR2 ANQGSEA. CDR3 length: 13 amino acids. V shed 4 bases and J shed 4 bases, with 10 bases lying between them. MiXCR, applied by TCRdb to the reads, yields one record per CDR3 protein. The sample lists 88,000 or so distinct CDR3 sequences, less than 40% occurring once. The sequenced sample was CD4+ T cells, either the whole sample or a sorted fraction (not recorded which). The chain joins TRBV29-1 to TRBJ2-2; no reliable D call. This TCR derives from a human donor in good health. CDR3 protein: CSVVLGGTGELFF. The CDR3 bases are TGCAGCGTTGTGTTGGGTGGCACCGGGGAGCTGTTTTTT.